This TCR beta chain was recovered during a study of blood T cell repertoires in COVID-19. Study background: The study drew acute and convalescent COVID-19 samples from the United States, Italy and Spain. From T cells, B-cell-depleted T cells, or PBMCs came the material, which was cDNA or gDNA.

Study processing details: Quantification of nucleated cells was approximated via reference gene primer amplification. TCRdb's table, derived via immunoSEQ multiplex PCR, lists solely in-frame clones and lacks some. The DNA gave D and trimming, while V, J and clone size come from that table. The table has around 41,000 clones, over 80% seen once. V lost 5 bases, J lost 5 bases, and 15 bases stayed unmatched. Germline V CDR1 and CDR2: MNHNY, SVGAGI (reference sequence). The CDR3 runs to 18 residues. The rearrangement joins TRBV6-6 to TRBJ2-2; 9 bases fit TRBD2. This sequence was found in a woman of 80 years or more with acute or convalescent COVID-19. Sample: peripheral blood. The CDR3 region has the DNA TGTGCCAGCAGTCGCTCTAGCGGGGCGGGGATAGAAACCGGGGAGCTGTTTTTT. Protein sequence: CASSRSSGAGIETGELFF.